The following is a TCR beta chain sequence with its context. Its antigen is unknown. UMI-tagged 5'RACE template switching yielded the TCR beta cDNA. TCRdb re-analyzed the 5' RACE reads; it lists each CDR3 protein once, without DNA. This listing includes roughly 280,000 distinct CDR3 sequences. The CDR3 is made up of 15 amino acids. The V gene's germline CDR1 is SGHTA and CDR2 FQGNSA. The data derive from a study of T cells expressing NK-cell markers. Study-level points and caveats: A few of the donors also had these clonotypes leading their CD3+CD56-NKG2C+ fraction.

The source of this sequence is a man in his late teens or twenties in good health. Sequencing was performed on blood T cells: a sorted CD56 or NKG2C T cell subset, CD4+ or CD8+ T cells, or bulk PBMC T cells (not recorded which). The V gene is TRBV7-2, the J gene TRBJ2-3. CDR3 protein: CASSLSTVSTDTQYF.